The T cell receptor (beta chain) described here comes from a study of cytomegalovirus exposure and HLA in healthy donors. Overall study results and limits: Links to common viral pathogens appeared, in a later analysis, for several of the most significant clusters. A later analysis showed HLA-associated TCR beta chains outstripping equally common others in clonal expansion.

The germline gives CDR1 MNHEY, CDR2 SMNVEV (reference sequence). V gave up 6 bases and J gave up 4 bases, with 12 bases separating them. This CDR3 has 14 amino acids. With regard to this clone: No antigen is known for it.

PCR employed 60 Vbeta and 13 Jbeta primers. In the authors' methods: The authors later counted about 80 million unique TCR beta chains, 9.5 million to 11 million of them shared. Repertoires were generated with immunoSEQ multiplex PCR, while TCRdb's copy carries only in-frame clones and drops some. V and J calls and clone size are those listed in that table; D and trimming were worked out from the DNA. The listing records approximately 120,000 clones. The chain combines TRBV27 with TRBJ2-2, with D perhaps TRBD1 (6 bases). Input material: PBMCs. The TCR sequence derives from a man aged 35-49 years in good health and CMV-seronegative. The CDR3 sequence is CASRLTGSTGELFF. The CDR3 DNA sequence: TGTGCCAGCAGGCTCACAGGGTCCACCGGGGAGCTGTTTTTT.